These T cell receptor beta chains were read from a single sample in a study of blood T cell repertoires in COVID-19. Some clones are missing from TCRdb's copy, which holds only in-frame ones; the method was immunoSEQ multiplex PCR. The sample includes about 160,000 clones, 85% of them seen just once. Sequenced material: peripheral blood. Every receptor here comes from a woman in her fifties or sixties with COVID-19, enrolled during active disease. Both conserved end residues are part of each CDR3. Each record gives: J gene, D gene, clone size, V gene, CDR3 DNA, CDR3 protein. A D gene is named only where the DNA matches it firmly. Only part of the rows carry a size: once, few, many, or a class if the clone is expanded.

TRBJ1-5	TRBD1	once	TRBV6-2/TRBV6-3	TGTGCCAGCAGTTACTTAGGACAGGGCAATCAGCCCCAGCATTTT	CASSYLGQGNQPQHF
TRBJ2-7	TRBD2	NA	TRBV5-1	TGCGCCAGCAGCTGGGGAGGGGTCTCCTACGAGCAGTACTTC	CASSWGGVSYEQYF
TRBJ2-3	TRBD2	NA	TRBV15	TGTGCCACCAGCGGACTAGCGGGGGCCGGACCAGATACGCAGTATTTT	CATSGLAGAGPDTQYF
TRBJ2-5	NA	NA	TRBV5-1	TGCGCCAGCAGCTTGGGATCCGGGGGGCACCAAGAGACCCAGTACTTC	CASSLGSGGHQETQYF
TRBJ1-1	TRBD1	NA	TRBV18	TGTGCCAGCTCACCAACGGACAGGGGACCAGACACTGAAGCTTTCTTT	CASSPTDRGPDTEAFF
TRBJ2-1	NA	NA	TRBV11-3	TGTGCCAGCAGCTCAAACAATGAGCAGTTCTTC	CASSSNNEQFF
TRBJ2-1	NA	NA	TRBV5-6	TGTGCCAGCAGCCTTAACAATGAGCAGTTCTTC	CASSLNNEQFF
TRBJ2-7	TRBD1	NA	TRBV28	TGTGCCAGCAGGAGACAGGGGATATCCTACGAGCAGTACTTC	CASRRQGISYEQYF
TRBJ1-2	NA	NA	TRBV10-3	TGTGCCATCAGTGAGTCTGGACTTTGGGGCTACACCTTC	CAISESGLWGYTF
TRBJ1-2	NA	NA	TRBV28	TGTGCCAGCAGTGAGACGAGGGGCTACACCTTC	CASSETRGYTF
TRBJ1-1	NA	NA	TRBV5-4	TGTGCCAGCTCCGACTCCGGGACAGAAGCTTTCTTT	CASSDSGTEAFF
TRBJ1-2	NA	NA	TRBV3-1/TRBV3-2	TGTGCCAGCAGCCCCATGGGGGGATCCTATGGCTACACCTTC	CASSPMGGSYGYTF
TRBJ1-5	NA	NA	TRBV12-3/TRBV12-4	TGTGCCAGCAGGCCGGGGGGGGAGCCCCAGCATTTT	CASRPGGEPQHF
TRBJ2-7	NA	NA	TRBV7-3	TGTGCCAGCAGTCCGGATAGCGTTCGCTCCTACGAGCAGTACTTC	CASSPDSVRSYEQYF
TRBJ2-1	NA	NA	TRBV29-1	TGCAGCGTTGAAGGACTCCACTACAATGAGCAGTTCTTC	CSVEGLHYNEQFF